The rows below give T cell receptor beta chains drawn from one sample of a study of persistence of HIV-infected CD4 T cells. The antigens these receptors bind are not known. Libraries were prepared by immunoSEQ multiplex PCR; TCRdb keeps only in-frame clonotypes and omits some of them. The profile covers about 36,000 clones, with 70% to 90% appearing a single time and 5% to 5.5% taken by the ten largest. The starting material was cultured CD4+ T cells from PBMCs, obtained from a patient who received antiretroviral therapy. These receptors all stem from an adult with HIV. The donor label of this sample is uncertain. Each CDR3 is given with its conserved first and last residue. D genes are given only for firm matches. The size entry is marked missing in some rows and otherwise reads once, few, many or a size class.

cdr3_length	v_call	d_call	j_call	clone_size	cdr3_nt	cdr3_aa
13	TRBV5-1	TRBD1	TRBJ1-5	few	TGCGCCAGCAGGGAGGACAGGGCACAGCCCCAGCATTTT	CASREDRAQPQHF
14	TRBV29-1	TRBD1	TRBJ2-1	few	TGCAGCGCCGTACAGGGGGCCCACGGGCATGAGCAGTTCTTC	CSAVQGAHGHEQFF
12	TRBV29-1	TRBD1	TRBJ1-1	once	TGCAGCGTTCGAGCAGGGGGCACTGAAGCTTTCTTT	CSVRAGGTEAFF
13	TRBV5-1	.	TRBJ1-1	.	TGCGCCAGCAGGGGGACATCGAACACTGAAGCTTTCTTT	CASRGTSNTEAFF
12	TRBV2	.	TRBJ1-5	.	TGTGCCAGCAGTCCAGACAATCAGCCCCAGCATTTT	CASSPDNQPQHF
14	TRBV6-5	.	TRBJ1-1	few	TGTGCCAGCACCAACCCTGGAGGGAACACTGAAGCTTTCTTT	CASTNPGGNTEAFF
16	TRBV3-1/TRBV3-2	TRBD2	TRBJ2-1	once	TGTGCCAGCAGCCAAGTTCGGCGGGGGGGCCATAATGAGCAGTTCTTC	CASSQVRRGGHNEQFF
14	TRBV18	TRBD1	TRBJ2-7	.	TGTGCCAGCTCAACCGGGACAGGTTACTACGAGCAGTACTTC	CASSTGTGYYEQYF
15	TRBV5-1	.	TRBJ1-4	.	TGCGCCAGCAGCTTGGATTCCGGGGGTCGGGAAAAACTGTTTTTT	CASSLDSGGREKLFF
16	TRBV28	TRBD1	TRBJ1-5	.	TGTGCCAGCAGCCCCCCCTTTGACAGGGTAGGCCAGCCCCAGCATTTT	CASSPPFDRVGQPQHF
14	TRBV10-3	.	TRBJ2-3	.	TGTGCCATCAGTCCAGGACAAGACACAGATACGCAGTATTTT	CAISPGQDTDTQYF
16	TRBV7-2	TRBD1	TRBJ2-7	.	TGTGCCAGCAGCTACCAATCGGGACAGGGATCCCACGAGCAGTACTTC	CASSYQSGQGSHEQYF
15	TRBV5-1	TRBD1	TRBJ2-1	.	TGCGCCAGCAGCCTCGGACAGGGGGCCCACAATGAGCAGTTCTTC	CASSLGQGAHNEQFF
11	TRBV3-1/TRBV3-2	.	TRBJ2-7	.	TGTGCCAGCAGCCAGGTTGCTAGGGTACACTTC	CASSQVARVHF
15	TRBV10-3	.	TRBJ2-5	.	TGTGCCATCAGTGAGTTGTCCGCACAGGCGGAGACCCAGTACTTC	CAISELSAQAETQYF
13	TRBV19	TRBD1	TRBJ1-2	.	TGTGCCAGTAGTATAACGGACAGGGGGGGCTACACCTTC	CASSITDRGGYTF
16	TRBV23-1	.	TRBJ2-1	.	TGCGCCAGCACCACTGGGAGCAGTCGTTCGGGCAATGAGCAGTTCTTC	CASTTGSSRSGNEQFF
15	TRBV9	.	TRBJ2-1	.	TGTGCCAGCAGCCCCCGACTTAAAGTCGACAATGAGCAGTTCTTC	CASSPRLKVDNEQFF
12	TRBV29-1	.	TRBJ2-7	once	TGCAGCGTTCGTGACAGCACCTACGAGCAGTACTTC	CSVRDSTYEQYF
15	TRBV6-5	TRBD1	TRBJ2-1	.	TGTGCCAGCAGCCCCGGGACAGGGGATATAAATGAGCAGTTCTTC	CASSPGTGDINEQFF
15	TRBV7-2	.	TRBJ2-7	.	TGTGCCAGCAGCCTGGGGTGGGGGGCTATCTACGAGCAGTACTTC	CASSLGWGAIYEQYF
13	TRBV10-2	.	TRBJ2-7	.	TGCGCCAGCAATCCTAGGAGGGGATACGAGCAGTACTTC	CASNPRRGYEQYF
16	TRBV9	TRBD1	TRBJ1-1	.	TGTGCCAGCAGCGTCACGACTACAGGGGTCAAGACTGAAGCTTTCTTT	CASSVTTTGVKTEAFF
13	TRBV19	TRBD1	TRBJ1-5	.	TGTGCCAGTTCGGGGGACAGGGCTAAGCCCCAGCATTTT	CASSGDRAKPQHF
13	TRBV9	.	TRBJ1-1	.	TGTGCCAGCAGCGTAGCCCAGAACACTGAAGCTTTCTTT	CASSVAQNTEAFF
14	TRBV7-2	TRBD1	TRBJ1-3	.	TGTGCCAGCAGCTCGGGACAGGCCGGAAACACCATATATTTT	CASSSGQAGNTIYF
15	TRBV6-5	.	TRBJ1-1	.	TGTGCCAGCAGTTACAGGGCGGGTTTGAACACTGAAGCTTTCTTT	CASSYRAGLNTEAFF
14	TRBV3-1/TRBV3-2	.	TRBJ1-1	.	TGTGCCAGCAGCGACTCCGGGACGAACACTGAAGCTTTCTTT	CASSDSGTNTEAFF
14	TRBV2	TRBD1	TRBJ2-7	.	TGTGCCAGCAACCGGGACAGCGCCTCCTACGAGCAGTACTTC	CASNRDSASYEQYF
12	TRBV5-1	.	TRBJ1-1	.	TGCGCCAGCAGCTTGAGTTCCACTGAAGCTTTCTTT	CASSLSSTEAFF
15	TRBV7-2	.	TRBJ2-2	.	TGTGCCAGCAGCCCAGATAGACCATTCCCCGGGGAGCTGTTTTTT	CASSPDRPFPGELFF
16	TRBV10-1	TRBD1	TRBJ1-1	.	TGCGCCAGCAGTGAGTCCCATGGGGGGACAGGGGGAAAAGCTTTCTTT	CASSESHGGTGGKAFF
15	TRBV3-1/TRBV3-2	.	TRBJ1-6	.	TGTGCCAGCAGCCAAGTGACAGGTGGGAATTCACCCCTCCACTTT	CASSQVTGGNSPLHF
14	TRBV5-6	TRBD2	TRBJ2-2	once	TGTGCCAGCAGCTCCGGACTAGCAAACGGGGAGCTGTTTTTT	CASSSGLANGELFF
14	TRBV28	TRBD1	TRBJ1-5	once	TGTGCCAGCAGTCGGGGACAGGGGGGGGACCCCCAGCATTTT	CASSRGQGGDPQHF
12	TRBV2	.	TRBJ2-5	once	TGTGCCAGCCAAACCCAAGCGGTTAGCCAGTACTTC	CASQTQAVSQYF
20	TRBV7-6	TRBD2	TRBJ2-2	.	TGTGCCAGCAGCTTAGAATCGGCGAGCGGGGGGCTTTCGAACACCGGGGAGCTGTTTTTT	CASSLESASGGLSNTGELFF
13	TRBV12-3/TRBV12-4	.	TRBJ2-1	.	TGTGCCAGCAGTTTAACTAGGAGCAATGAGCAGTTCTTC	CASSLTRSNEQFF
18	TRBV24-1	.	TRBJ2-5	.	TGTGCCACCAGTGATTTGCAGCACGTGGGAGATAGCCAAGAGACCCAGTACTTC	CATSDLQHVGDSQETQYF
15	TRBV6-5	.	TRBJ1-5	.	TGTGCCAGCAGGTCCGGGACCGGGGGCAATCAGCCCCAGCATTTT	CASRSGTGGNQPQHF
15	TRBV4-1	TRBD1	TRBJ1-5	.	TGCGCCAGCAGCCAAGAAACAGGGGGAGGTCAGCCCCAGCATTTT	CASSQETGGGQPQHF
15	TRBV15	TRBD1	TRBJ2-7	.	TGTGCCACCAGCGGGACGGGGGGACAGGGGAACGAGCAGTACTTC	CATSGTGGQGNEQYF
15	TRBV7-9	.	TRBJ2-3	.	TGTGCCAGCAGCTTGACGGGGTTAGGGGCAGATACGCAGTATTTT	CASSLTGLGADTQYF
16	TRBV18	.	TRBJ1-5	.	TGTGCCAGCTCACCACAGGGCCGAAATAGCAATCAGCCCCAGCATTTT	CASSPQGRNSNQPQHF
15	TRBV2	.	TRBJ2-5	once	TGTGCCAGCAGTGGGGGGCGTCTAGAAAGGGAGACCCAGTACTTC	CASSGGRLERETQYF
16	TRBV6-4	.	TRBJ1-2	.	TGTGCCAGCAGTGACTCGGGAAGGGATCTAGGCGATGGCTACACCTTC	CASSDSGRDLGDGYTF
16	TRBV5-1	.	TRBJ2-3	once	TGCGCCAGCAGCCCGCTGGGAGGGGGGTACACAGATACGCAGTATTTT	CASSPLGGGYTDTQYF
15	TRBV28	TRBD2	TRBJ2-3	.	TGTGCCAGCAGTCCTAGACTAGCGGGGGTGGGTACGCAGTATTTT	CASSPRLAGVGTQYF
16	TRBV7-9	.	TRBJ2-3	.	TGTGCCAGCAGCTCCCATGACAGGTCTAGCACAGATACGCAGTATTTT	CASSSHDRSSTDTQYF
17	TRBV19	TRBD2	TRBJ2-3	.	TGTGCCAGTAGTATAGGGGTGGTGGCGGGGGGCTCAGATACGCAGTATTTT	CASSIGVVAGGSDTQYF
16	TRBV10-2	.	TRBJ1-1	.	TGCGCCAGCCAACCGGTTCAGGGGAGACCGAACACTGAAGCTTTCTTT	CASQPVQGRPNTEAFF
12	TRBV28	.	TRBJ1-3	.	TGTGCCAGCAAGGAGTCTGGAAACACCATATATTTT	CASKESGNTIYF
16	TRBV3-1/TRBV3-2	TRBD1	TRBJ1-3	.	TGTGCCAGCAGCCAAGGACAGGGGGCGCGAAGAAACACCATATATTTT	CASSQGQGARRNTIYF
15	TRBV28	.	TRBJ2-7	.	TGTGCCAGCAGTTTAGCTGACTCCGCGAGGTACGAGCAGTACTTC	CASSLADSARYEQYF